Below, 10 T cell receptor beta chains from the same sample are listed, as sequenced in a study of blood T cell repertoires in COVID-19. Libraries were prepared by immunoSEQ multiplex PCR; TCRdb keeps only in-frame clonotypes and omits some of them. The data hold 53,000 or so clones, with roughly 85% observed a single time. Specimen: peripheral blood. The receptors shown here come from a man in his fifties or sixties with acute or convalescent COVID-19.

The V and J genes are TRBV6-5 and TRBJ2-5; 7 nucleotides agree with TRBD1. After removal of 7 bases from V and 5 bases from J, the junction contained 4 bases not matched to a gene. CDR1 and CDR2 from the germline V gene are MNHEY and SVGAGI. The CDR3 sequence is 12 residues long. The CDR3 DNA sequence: TGTGCCAGCAAGACAGGGTGGGAGACCCAGTACTTC. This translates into CASKTGWETQYF.

CDR3 in amino acids: CASCDGGRDNEQFF. In DNA form, the CDR3 reads TGTGCCAGCTGCGACGGCGGGAGGGATAATGAGCAGTTCTTC. The V and J genes are TRBV13 and TRBJ2-1; 9 nucleotides agree with TRBD2. CDR3 length equals 14 residues. The ends lost 8 bases at V and 7 bases at J; junction bases unmatched: 9. The germline gives CDR1 PRHDT, CDR2 FYEKMQ (reference sequence). The whole variable domain, remainder taken from reference TRBV13 and TRBJ2-1, is AAGVIQSPRHLIKEKRETATLKCYPIPRHDTVYWYQQGPGQDPQFLISFYEKMQSDKGSIPDRFSAQQFSDYHSELNMSSLELGDSALYFCASCDGGRDNEQFFGPGTRLTVL.

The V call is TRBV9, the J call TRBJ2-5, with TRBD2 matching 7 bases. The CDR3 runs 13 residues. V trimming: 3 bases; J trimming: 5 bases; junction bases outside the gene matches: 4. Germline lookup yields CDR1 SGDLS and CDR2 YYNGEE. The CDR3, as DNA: TGTGCCAGCAGCGCGGGGGGTAAGGAGACCCAGTACTTC. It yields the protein CASSAGGKETQYF.

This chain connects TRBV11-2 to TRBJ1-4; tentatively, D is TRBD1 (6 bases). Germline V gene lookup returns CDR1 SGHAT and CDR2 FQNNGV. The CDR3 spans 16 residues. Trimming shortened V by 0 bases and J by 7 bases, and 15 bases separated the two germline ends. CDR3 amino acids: CASSLDLGALGEKLFF. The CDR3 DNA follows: TGTGCCAGCAGCTTAGATTTGGGGGCGTTAGGTGAAAAACTGTTTTTT.

The CDR3 protein is CSVEGGTEAFF. CDR3 DNA: TGCAGCGTTGAGGGGGGAACTGAAGCTTTCTTT. The chain has TRBV29-1 and TRBJ1-1; maybe TRBD1 (5 bases). Germline CDR1 and CDR2: SQVTM and ANQGSEA. The V gene lost 3 bases and the J gene lost 5 bases, with 7 bases spanning the gap. The CDR3 spans 11 residues. Full variable domain (missing parts from reference TRBV29-1 and TRBJ1-1): SAVISQKPSRDICQRGTSLTIQCQVDSQVTMMFWYRQQPGQSLTLIATANQGSEATYESGFVIDKFPISRPNLTFSTLTVSNMSPEDSSIYLCSVEGGTEAFFGQGTRLTVV.

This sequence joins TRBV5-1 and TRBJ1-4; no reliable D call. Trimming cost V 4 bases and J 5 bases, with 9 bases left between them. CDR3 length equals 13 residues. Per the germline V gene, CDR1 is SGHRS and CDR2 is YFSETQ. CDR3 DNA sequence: TGCGCCAGCAGCCTACAACAGAATGAAAAACTGTTTTTT. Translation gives CASSLQQNEKLFF.

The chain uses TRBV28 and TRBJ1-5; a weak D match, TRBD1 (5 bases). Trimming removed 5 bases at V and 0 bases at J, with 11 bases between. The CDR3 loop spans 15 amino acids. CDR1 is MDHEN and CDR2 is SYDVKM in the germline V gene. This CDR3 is CASSPLRGSNQPQHF. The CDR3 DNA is TGTGCCAGCAGTCCCCTTAGGGGTAGCAATCAGCCCCAGCATTTT.

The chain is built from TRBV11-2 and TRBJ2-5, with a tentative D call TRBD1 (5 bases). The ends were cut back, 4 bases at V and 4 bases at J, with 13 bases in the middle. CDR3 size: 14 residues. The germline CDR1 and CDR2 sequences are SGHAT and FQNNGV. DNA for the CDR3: TGTGCCAGCAGCTACCTTGGGGCCATAGAGACCCAGTACTTC. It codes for CASSYLGAIETQYF.

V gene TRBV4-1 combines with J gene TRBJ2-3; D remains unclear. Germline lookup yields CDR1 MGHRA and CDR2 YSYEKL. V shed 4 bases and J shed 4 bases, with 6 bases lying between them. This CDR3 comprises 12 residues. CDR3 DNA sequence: TGCGCCAGCAGCCTTTCCTCAGATACGCAGTATTTT. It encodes CASSLSSDTQYF.

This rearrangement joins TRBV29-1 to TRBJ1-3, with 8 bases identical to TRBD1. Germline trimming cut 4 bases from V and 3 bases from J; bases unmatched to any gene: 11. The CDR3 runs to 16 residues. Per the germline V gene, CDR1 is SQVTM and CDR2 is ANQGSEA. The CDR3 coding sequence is TGCAGCGTTGGGCAGGGGGCCTCCTCCAGTGGAAACACCATATATTTT. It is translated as CSVGQGASSSGNTIYF.